The T cell receptor (beta chain) under discussion was sequenced for a study of shared clonotypes between healthy human individuals. Trimming cost V 6 bases and J 7 bases; bases outside gene matches: 11. This CDR3 has 16 residues. The V gene's germline CDR1 is SNHLY and CDR2 FYNNEI. Sequencing was performed with immunoSEQ multiplex PCR; in TCRdb, only in-frame clones are kept and a portion is missing. The sample has under 2,500,000 clones, approximately 96% seen once. The source of this sequence is a young man in good health. Source material: naive CD4+ T cells sorted from blood. Subset meaning: CD45RA+ positively selected. V is TRBV2 and J is TRBJ2-7; 14 nucleotides align to TRBD2. In nucleotides, the CDR3 is TGTGCCAGCAGACTGCTGACTAGCGGGGGGGCTCAAGAGCAGTACTTC. Its protein product is CASRLLTSGGAQEQYF.